These T cell receptor beta chains were read from a single sample in a study of cytomegalovirus exposure and HLA in healthy donors. Method: immunoSEQ multiplex PCR; TCRdb's copy keeps in-frame clones and lacks some. The data show about 150,000 clones, approximately 67% seen once. What was sequenced was PBMCs. All receptors derive from a woman in her fifties or sixties in good health and CMV-seronegative. CDR3s include the opening cysteine and the closing phenylalanine or tryptophan. The D gene is left open where the match is weak. Clone size appears in some rows only: once, few, many, or a class for an expanded clone.

V gene	D gene	J gene	clone size	CDR3 protein	CDR3 DNA
TRBV28	TRBD1	TRBJ1-2	.	CASSLDRQDYGYTF	TGTGCCAGCAGTTTGGACAGGCAGGACTATGGCTACACCTTC
TRBV2	.	TRBJ1-1	.	CASSSNTEAFF	TGTGCCAGCAGTTCTAACACTGAAGCTTTCTTT
TRBV9	TRBD2	TRBJ2-1	few	CASSVDLAGVGYNEQFF	TGTGCCAGCAGCGTAGACCTAGCGGGGGTCGGTTACAATGAGCAGTTCTTC
TRBV11-1	.	TRBJ2-3	.	CASSLSMSATDTQYF	TGTGCCAGCAGCTTAAGTATGAGCGCCACAGATACGCAGTATTTT
TRBV16	TRBD2	TRBJ2-3	.	CASSPHRLAGAPDHTQYF	TGTGCCAGCAGCCCCCATAGGCTAGCGGGGGCACCCGACCATACGCAGTATTTT
TRBV11-2	TRBD1	TRBJ2-1	.	CASSFQGRGNEQFF	TGTGCCAGCAGCTTTCAGGGCAGGGGGAATGAGCAGTTCTTC
TRBV28	TRBD1	TRBJ1-5	few	CASEGQSNQPQHF	TGTGCCAGCGAGGGACAGAGCAATCAGCCCCAGCATTTT
TRBV5-4	.	TRBJ1-2	.	CASSLDRKGDYYGYTF	TGTGCCAGCAGCTTGGATCGGAAAGGGGACTACTATGGCTACACCTTC
TRBV19	.	TRBJ2-7	.	CASSSGRTYEQYF	TGTGCCAGTAGTTCAGGCAGAACCTACGAGCAGTACTTC
TRBV7-9	.	TRBJ2-3	.	CASSLSTTDTQYF	TGTGCCAGCAGCTTGAGTACCACAGATACGCAGTATTTT
TRBV19	.	TRBJ1-1	.	CASSMARGNTEAFF	TGTGCCAGTAGTATGGCCAGGGGGAACACTGAAGCTTTCTTT
TRBV7-2	TRBD1	TRBJ2-2	once	CASSFRDRTTGELFF	TGTGCCAGCAGCTTTCGGGACAGGACCACCGGGGAGCTGTTTTTT
TRBV12-5	.	TRBJ2-3	once	CASGFTDTQYF	TGTGCTAGTGGCTTCACAGATACGCAGTATTTT
TRBV2	.	TRBJ2-7	.	CASRIEAGAFYEQYF	TGTGCCAGCCGTATCGAAGCAGGGGCTTTCTACGAGCAGTACTTC
TRBV13	TRBD2	TRBJ2-7	few	CASSSYLSTGGILEQYF	TGTGCCAGCAGCTCCTACCTCTCTACCGGGGGGATCCTCGAGCAGTACTTC
TRBV5-4	TRBD1	TRBJ1-1	.	CASSSPGQMNTEAFF	TGTGCCAGCAGCTCCCCGGGACAGATGAACACTGAAGCTTTCTTT
TRBV28	TRBD2	TRBJ2-1	.	CASSPGLAVSYGKQFF	TGTGCCAGCAGCCCCGGACTAGCGGTGTCTTATGGTAAGCAGTTCTTC
TRBV7-9	TRBD2	TRBJ2-1	.	CASSFSGGRGNEQFF	TGTGCCAGCAGCTTTAGCGGGGGCCGGGGGAATGAGCAGTTCTTC
TRBV6-5	.	TRBJ2-2	.	CASSYPRQGRTGELFF	TGTGCCAGCAGTTACCCTCGGCAGGGGAGAACCGGGGAGCTGTTTTTT
TRBV15	TRBD1	TRBJ2-1	.	CATSRDRQGSYNEQFF	TGTGCCACCAGCAGAGATCGACAGGGATCCTACAATGAGCAGTTCTTC
TRBV11-2	TRBD2	TRBJ2-3	few	CASSSSGRPDTQYF	TGTGCCAGCAGCTCTAGCGGGAGGCCAGATACGCAGTATTTT
TRBV6-1	.	TRBJ1-2	.	CASSEAGTSLGYTF	TGTGCCAGCAGTGAAGCGGGCACGTCACTTGGCTACACCTTC
TRBV28	.	TRBJ1-2	.	CASKQGLRGYTF	TGTGCCAGCAAACAGGGTCTGAGGGGCTACACCTTC
TRBV7-2	.	TRBJ1-2	.	CASSLVGRVMGGYTF	TGTGCCAGCAGCTTAGTCGGCAGGGTGATGGGGGGCTACACCTTC
TRBV5-1	TRBD2	TRBJ2-7	.	CASSPRGSGTTYEQYF	TGCGCCAGCAGCCCCCGAGGTAGCGGGACCACCTACGAGCAGTACTTC
TRBV7-2	TRBD1	TRBJ1-1	.	CASSFGQGLAEAFF	TGTGCCAGCAGCTTCGGACAGGGTCTCGCTGAAGCTTTCTTT
TRBV4-3	TRBD2	TRBJ2-2	few	CASSQDVPGGPPGELFF	TGCGCCAGCAGCCAAGATGTTCCGGGGGGGCCCCCCGGGGAGCTGTTTTTT
TRBV11-2	TRBD2	TRBJ2-5	.	CASSLGVGSGGVGETQYF	TGTGCCAGCAGCTTAGGTGTGGGAAGCGGGGGGGTCGGGGAGACCCAGTACTTC
TRBV9	.	TRBJ2-7	.	CASSTGPSAYEQYF	TGTGCCAGCAGCACAGGACCCAGTGCGTACGAGCAGTACTTC
TRBV6-1	TRBD1	TRBJ1-2	.	CATRQGDNNYGYTF	TGTGCCACCAGACAGGGTGATAATAACTATGGCTACACCTTC
TRBV6-5	TRBD1	TRBJ2-7	.	CASSYSPPGQVTEQYF	TGTGCCAGCAGTTACTCCCCCCCGGGACAGGTCACCGAGCAGTACTTC
TRBV5-1	TRBD2	TRBJ2-1	.	CASSLAGVGLAGGPNEQFF	TGCGCCAGCAGCTTGGCCGGAGTGGGACTAGCGGGAGGGCCCAATGAGCAGTTCTTC
TRBV27	.	TRBJ1-2	medium-sized	CASSLSARQDYGYTF	TGTGCCAGCAGTTTATCGGCCAGGCAGGACTATGGCTACACCTTC
TRBV9	.	TRBJ2-7	few	CASSVSPSSYEQYF	TGTGCCAGCAGCGTAAGTCCCAGTTCCTACGAGCAGTACTTC
TRBV5-1	.	TRBJ1-2	.	CASKRARDMDYGYTF	TGCGCCAGCAAGAGGGCACGGGATATGGACTATGGCTACACCTTC
TRBV5-4	.	TRBJ2-3	once	CASSLDSLDTQYF	TGTGCCAGCAGCTTGGATAGTTTAGATACGCAGTATTTT
TRBV6-4	.	TRBJ1-6	.	CASSDEARGWNLHF	TGTGCCAGCAGTGACGAAGCCAGGGGCTGGAACCTCCACTTT
TRBV21-1	.	TRBJ1-4	once	CASSAKGSGEKLFF	TGTGCCAGCAGCGCTAAGGGGTCTGGTGAAAAACTGTTTTTT
TRBV2	TRBD1	TRBJ2-2	.	CASSWDRVAGELFF	TGTGCCAGCAGTTGGGACAGGGTCGCCGGGGAGCTGTTTTTT
TRBV25-1	TRBD2	TRBJ2-3	.	CASSAGGEFDTQYF	TGTGCCAGCAGTGCGGGAGGGGAGTTTGATACGCAGTATTTT